These 23 T cell receptor beta chains came from one sample sequenced in a study of cytomegalovirus exposure and HLA in healthy donors (dated by TCRdb to between 2016 and 2019). Libraries were constructed by the immunoSEQ multiplex PCR assay. Imported from immuneACCESS, the table was reduced by TCRdb to in-frame sequences with V and J called. These copies leave out some clones; in studies compared against another copy, an unresolved V gene accounts for under half, and the cause of the remainder is not known. Counted in this sample were about 140,000 clones; approximately 87% of them appeared once. The top ten clones comprise just under 3% of the sample. Sequenced sample: PBMCs. The receptors stem from a young man in good health and CMV-seronegative.

This clone occurred a few times. The chain employs TRBV5-4 and TRBJ2-7; 10 nucleotides match TRBD2. The V gene end was trimmed by 3 bases and the J gene end by 4 bases; junction bases not matched to a gene: 4. The V gene's germline CDR1 is SGHNT and CDR2 YYREEE (reference sequence). This CDR3 comprises 14 residues. The CDR3 here is CASSSGTSEYEQYF. For the CDR3, the DNA is TGTGCCAGCAGCTCGGGGACTAGCGAGTACGAGCAGTACTTC.

The genes are TRBV7-9 and TRBJ2-1; 7 nucleotides align to TRBD1. CDR1 and CDR2 from the germline V gene are SEHNR and FQNEAQ (reference sequence). The CDR3 length is 13 residues. The V segment lost 3 bases and the J segment 7 bases; nucleotides outside the gene matches: 3. The CDR3 nucleotides read TGTGCCAGCAGCTTGGGACAGACGAATGAGCAGTTCTTC. Encoded protein: CASSLGQTNEQFF.

A remark on this clone: The same CDR3 also results from other DNA sequences found in this sample. J is TRBJ2-1 and V is TRBV6-1; TRBD2 might be the D (6 bases). Trimming removed 0 bases from V and 0 bases from J, with 6 bases in between. The CDR3 sequence is 15 residues long. Per the germline V gene, CDR1 is MNHNS and CDR2 is SASEGT. The CDR3 region has the DNA TGTGCCAGCAGTGAAGCTAGCGGCTCCTACAATGAGCAGTTCTTC. It translates to CASSEASGSYNEQFF.

The chain carries TRBV6-6 and TRBJ2-1; weak D call: TRBD2 (6 bases). This CDR3 contains 16 residues. Deletions cut 8 bases from V and 3 bases from J, with 20 bases between. The germline gives CDR1 MNHNY, CDR2 SVGAGI (reference sequence). The CDR3 coding sequence is TGTGCCAGCCGGTGGGGGGATGCTAGCGACTACAATGAGCAGTTCTTC. Amino acids: CASRWGDASDYNEQFF.

The chain links TRBV6-5 to TRBJ2-5; 8 bases agree with TRBD2. The CDR3 covers 14 residues. V lost 4 bases to trimming and J lost 2 bases; unmatched junction nucleotides: 3. From germline, CDR1 is MNHEY and CDR2 SVGAGI. The CDR3 DNA reads TGTGCCAGCAGTTGGCAGCGGGGGCAAGAGACCCAGTACTTC. Amino acids: CASSWQRGQETQYF.

The chain is built from TRBV10-1 and TRBJ2-2, with D possibly being TRBD2 (5 bases). The CDR3 spans 12 residues. Germline assignment: CDR1 WNHNN and CDR2 SYGVQD (reference sequence). Trimming shortened V by 8 bases and J by 7 bases, and 11 bases separated the two germline ends. The CDR3 region has the DNA TGCGCCAGCTTCGAGGGTGGCGGGGAGCTGTTTTTT. Amino acid sequence: CASFEGGGELFF.

The chain combines TRBV5-1 with TRBJ2-3; possibly TRBD2 for D (5 bases). CDR3 length: 15 residues. Trimming took off 1 base at V and 2 bases at J, with 11 bases between the two ends. Germline CDR1 SGHRS, CDR2 YFSETQ. In DNA form, the CDR3 reads TGCGCCAGCAGCTTGCAGGCGGAGGACACAGATACGCAGTATTTT. Residues: CASSLQAEDTDTQYF.

The chain carries TRBV27 and TRBJ2-3, with D possibly TRBD1 on 5 matching bases. Germline CDR1 MNHEY, CDR2 SMNVEV (reference sequence). CDR3 size: 18 residues. The ends were cut back, 0 bases at V and 0 bases at J, with 16 bases in the middle. The CDR3 nucleotides read TGTGCCAGCAGTTTATCGGGTTTACGACAGACTAGCACAGATACGCAGTATTTT. It is translated as CASSLSGLRQTSTDTQYF.

V is TRBV30 and J is TRBJ1-5, with 12 bases identical to TRBD1. Germline lookup yields CDR1 GTSNPN and CDR2 SVGIG (reference sequence). The V gene end was trimmed by 0 bases and the J gene end by 5 bases; junction bases not matched to a gene: 2. The CDR3 sequence is 15 residues long. The chain's CDR3 is CAWSVGTGGDQPQHF. CDR3 in DNA: TGTGCCTGGAGTGTAGGGACAGGGGGCGATCAGCCCCAGCATTTT. The full variable domain, rest sourced from reference TRBV30 and TRBJ1-5, is SQTIHQWPATLVQPVGSPLSLECTVEGTSNPNLYWYRQAAGRGLQLLFYSVGIGQISSEVPQNLSASRPQDRQFILSSKKLLLSDSGFYLCAWSVGTGGDQPQHFGDGTRLSIL.

V gene TRBV2 combines with J gene TRBJ2-2; TRBD2 matches 8 bases. J lost 6 bases, V lost 7 bases, and 7 bases had no gene match. There are 14 residues in the CDR3. Germline values: CDR1 SNHLY, CDR2 FYNNEI. The CDR3 DNA reads TGTGCCAGCATGGAGCGGGAGCCTCCCGGGGAGCTGTTTTTT. Its protein product is CASMEREPPGELFF.

The V gene is TRBV7-2, the J gene TRBJ2-1, with unresolved D. CDR1 is SGHTA, CDR2 FQGNSA, per germline. The CDR3 is made up of 13 amino acids. Deletions cut 3 bases from V and 8 bases from J, with 11 bases between. CDR3 DNA: TGTGCCAGCAGCTTCAAGAGTCACCATGAGCAGTTCTTC. Protein sequence: CASSFKSHHEQFF.

The chain combines TRBV6-5 with TRBJ1-1; the D gene is possibly TRBD1 (5 bases). Trimming cost V 0 bases and J 4 bases, with 12 bases left between them. The CDR3 has 15 residues. Germline V CDR1 and CDR2: MNHEY, SVGAGI. The CDR3 region is CASSYSEGPGTEAFF. As DNA, the CDR3 is TGTGCCAGCAGTTACTCGGAGGGGCCCGGCACTGAAGCTTTCTTT.

On this clone: A read error may account for a junction end that differs from germline. The chain combines TRBV14 with TRBJ2-1, with 14 bases that match TRBD2. The germline V gene has CDR1 SGHDN and CDR2 FVKESK. The CDR3 spans 13 residues. DNA of the CDR3: TGTGCCAGCAGCACCGGACTAGCGGGGGGTCGGGTCTTC. Translation: CASSTGLAGGRVF.

This chain connects TRBV7-8 to TRBJ1-1; D may be TRBD1 (5 bases). Trimming stripped 1 base from V and 6 bases from J, with 15 bases between. The germline V gene encodes CDR1 SGHVS and CDR2 FQNEAQ. This CDR3 spans 15 amino acids. The CDR3 protein is CASSLEGNFVAEAFF. The CDR3 DNA sequence: TGTGCCAGCAGCTTAGAGGGGAACTTCGTCGCTGAAGCTTTCTTT. The complete variable domain, with remaining parts taken from reference TRBV7-8 and TRBJ1-1, reads GAGVSQSPRYKVAKRGQDVALRCDPISGHVSLFWYQQALGQGPEFLTYFQNEAQLDKSGLPSDRFFAERPEGSVSTLKIQRTQQEDSAVYLCASSLEGNFVAEAFFGQGTRLTVV.

The CDR3 spells CASSARQGADTQYF. CDR3 sequence (DNA): TGTGCCAGTAGTGCAAGACAGGGAGCAGATACGCAGTATTTT. This chain uses TRBV19 with TRBJ2-3, with 7 positions matching TRBD1. J was trimmed by 4 bases and V by 5 bases; bases with no gene match: 6. Germline CDR1 LNHDA, CDR2 SQIVND (reference sequence). The CDR3 extends over 14 amino acids.

The chain links TRBV28 to TRBJ2-1; D is unresolved. V gave up 3 bases and J gave up 0 bases, with 9 bases separating them. The CDR3 sequence is 15 residues long. The germline gives CDR1 MDHEN, CDR2 SYDVKM. The DNA of the CDR3 is TGTGCCAGCAGTTTCGGCGGAAGCTCCTACAATGAGCAGTTCTTC. It specifies CASSFGGSSYNEQFF. Together with reference TRBV28 and TRBJ2-1, the CDR3 gives the full variable domain: DVKVTQSSRYLVKRTGEKVFLECVQDMDHENMFWYRQDPGLGLRLIYFSYDVKMKEKGDIPEGYSVSREKKERFSLILESASTNQTSMYLCASSFGGSSYNEQFFGPGTRLTVL.

The genes are TRBV10-3 and TRBJ2-1, with a weak D call TRBD2 (5 bases). With 8 bases removed from V and 6 bases from J, the gap between germline ends came to 17 bases. Germline CDR1 and CDR2: ENHRY and SYGVKD. This CDR3 is built from 14 residues. The CDR3: CAILEAGGSNEQFF. In nucleotides, the CDR3 is TGTGCCATCCTAGAAGCAGGTGGGAGCAATGAGCAGTTCTTC.

The chain couples TRBV13 to TRBJ1-2; 8 positions match TRBD1. The ends lost 6 bases at V and 2 bases at J; junction bases unmatched: 8. The CDR3 extends over 15 amino acids. CDR1 is PRHDT and CDR2 is FYEKMQ in the germline V gene (reference sequence). The CDR3 bases are TGTGCCAGCAGACTCCGGGACAGGACCAACTATGGCTACACCTTC. It encodes CASRLRDRTNYGYTF.

This clone is a singleton in its sample. The CDR3 nucleotides read TGTGCCAGCAGCCAAGATCGGAGGAACTCCGCGACATATGGCTACACCTTC. Amino acid sequence: CASSQDRRNSATYGYTF. J is TRBJ1-2 and V is TRBV14; D call uncertain. Trimming removed 0 bases from V and 5 bases from J, with 19 bases in between. The CDR3 covers 17 residues. From germline, CDR1 is SGHDN and CDR2 FVKESK.

This clone was picked up many times. V gene TRBV10-1 combines with J gene TRBJ2-7, with 8 bases lining up with TRBD1. The trim removed 4 bases at V and 0 bases at J, leaving 5 bases unmatched. In germline, CDR1 is WNHNN, CDR2 SYGVQD (reference sequence). The CDR3 sequence is 15 residues long. The DNA for the CDR3 is TGCGCCAGCAGTGGCCTTGGGACAGGCTCCTACGAGCAGTACTTC. This translates into CASSGLGTGSYEQYF.

The V call is TRBV28, the J call TRBJ2-2, with TRBD2 matching over 8 bases. Germline values: CDR1 MDHEN, CDR2 SYDVKM. J was trimmed by 6 bases and V by 5 bases; bases with no gene match: 14. This CDR3 has 17 amino acids. CDR3 nucleotide sequence: TGTGCCAGCAGTACCTCCCCCGGGACTAGTCTCGCCGGGGAGCTGTTTTTT. It specifies CASSTSPGTSLAGELFF.

This chain connects TRBV6-5 to TRBJ2-7, with 8 bases that match TRBD1. The ends lost 3 bases at V and 3 bases at J; junction bases unmatched: 4. There are 14 residues in the CDR3. Per the germline V gene, CDR1 is MNHEY and CDR2 is SVGAGI. The chain's CDR3 is CASSYGQGSYEQYF. The CDR3 DNA reads TGTGCCAGCAGTTATGGACAGGGCAGCTACGAGCAGTACTTC.

J is TRBJ1-5 and V is TRBV6-6; 9 bases map to TRBD1. CDR1 is MNHNY, CDR2 SVGAGI, per germline (reference sequence). Trimming removed 5 bases from V and 5 bases from J; junction bases left unmatched: 7. CDR3 size: 15 residues. In DNA form, the CDR3 reads TGTGCCAGCAGTCCGTCGACAGGGGGGTATCAGCCCCAGCATTTT. This encodes CASSPSTGGYQPQHF.